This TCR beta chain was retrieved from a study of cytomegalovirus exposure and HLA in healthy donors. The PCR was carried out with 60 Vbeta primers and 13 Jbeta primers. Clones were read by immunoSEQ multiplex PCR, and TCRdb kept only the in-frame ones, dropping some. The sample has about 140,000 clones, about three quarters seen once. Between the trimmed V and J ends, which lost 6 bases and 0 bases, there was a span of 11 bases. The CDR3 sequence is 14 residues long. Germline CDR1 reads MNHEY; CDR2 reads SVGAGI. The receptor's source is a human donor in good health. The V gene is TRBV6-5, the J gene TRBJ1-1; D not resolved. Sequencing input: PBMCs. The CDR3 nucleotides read TGTGCCAGCAGCTCGCGAGTGATGAACACTGAAGCTTTCTTT. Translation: CASSSRVMNTEAFF.